The following is a T cell receptor (beta chain) sequence with its context. Between the trimmed V and J ends, which lost 3 bases and 3 bases, there was a span of 11 bases. The germline gives CDR1 LNHDA, CDR2 SQIVND (reference sequence). CDR3 length equals 15 residues. Method: immunoSEQ multiplex PCR; TCRdb's copy keeps in-frame clones and lacks some. The data contain hundreds of thousands of clones, more than 70% of them singletons. Across 20 to 25 US areas, participants ranged in age from about 18 to 100 years. Cohorts were determined from participant-reported clinical history. These data belong to a study of blood T cell repertoires in COVID-19. The wider study: Sources were T cells, B-cell-depleted T cells, or PBMCs; the material itself was cDNA or gDNA.

The chain recombines TRBV19 with TRBJ2-2, with D maybe TRBD2 (5 bases). The receptor was derived from a man aged 25-45 years with acute COVID-19. The sequencing input was PBMCs or T cells enriched from blood (not recorded which). In DNA, the CDR3 is TGTGCCAGTAGTATCTTCCGGGGTGACACCGGGGAGCTGTTTTTT. Amino acid sequence: CASSIFRGDTGELFF.